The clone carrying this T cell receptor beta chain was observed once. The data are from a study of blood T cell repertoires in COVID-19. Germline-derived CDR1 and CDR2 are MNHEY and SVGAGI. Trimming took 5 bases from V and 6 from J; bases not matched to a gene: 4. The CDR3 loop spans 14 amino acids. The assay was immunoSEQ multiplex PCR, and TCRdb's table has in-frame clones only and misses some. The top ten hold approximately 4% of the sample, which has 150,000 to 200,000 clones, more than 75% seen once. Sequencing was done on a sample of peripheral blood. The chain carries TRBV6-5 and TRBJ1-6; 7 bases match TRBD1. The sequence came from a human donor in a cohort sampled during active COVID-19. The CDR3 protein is CASSTRQGNSPLHF. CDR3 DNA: TGTGCCAGCAGTACCCGACAGGGTAATTCACCCCTCCACTTT.